The entry that follows covers one T cell receptor beta chain sequence. The target antigen is unknown. The data are from a study of T cells in Graves' hyperthyroidism and ophthalmopathy. Whole-study results and caveats: Most expanded thyroid clonotypes above 0.001 also appeared in blood.

If no ophthalmopathy progression occurred within 18 months, Graves' hyperthyroidism was stable. Amplified regions were TCR beta CDR3 sequences from RNA transcripts. RT-PCR in the first round (using the HTBI primer set) targeted the TCR CDR3. TCRdb passed the multiplex PCR reads through MiXCR, listing each CDR3 protein once. The table includes 300,000 to 450,000 distinct CDR3 sequences, around 25% detected once. The specimen was blood. This receptor was taken from a man aged 50 to 59 with Graves' hyperthyroidism.

CDR3 region: CASSLARWTSGRSGADTQYF. The CDR3 DNA reads as TGTGCCAGCAGTTTAGCGCGCTGGACTAGCGGGAGAAGCGGCGCAGATACGCAGTATTTT. The chain joins TRBV12-3 or TRBV12-4 to TRBJ2-3, with 13 nucleotides matching TRBD2. This CDR3 region has 20 residues. V was pared by 0 bases and J by 4 bases, with 13 bases of the junction left unmatched.